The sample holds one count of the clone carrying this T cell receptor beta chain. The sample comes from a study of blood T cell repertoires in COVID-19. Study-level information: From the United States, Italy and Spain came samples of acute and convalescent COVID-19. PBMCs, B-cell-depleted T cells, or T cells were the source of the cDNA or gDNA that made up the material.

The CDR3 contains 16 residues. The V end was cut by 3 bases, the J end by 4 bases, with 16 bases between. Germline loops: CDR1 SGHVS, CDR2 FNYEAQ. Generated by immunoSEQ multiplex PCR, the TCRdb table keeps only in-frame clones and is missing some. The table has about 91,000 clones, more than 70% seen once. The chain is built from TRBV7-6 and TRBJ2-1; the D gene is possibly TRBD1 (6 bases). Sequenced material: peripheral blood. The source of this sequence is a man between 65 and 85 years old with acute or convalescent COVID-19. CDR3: CASSFPRAGVYNEQFF. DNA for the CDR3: TGTGCCAGCAGCTTCCCCCGGGCAGGGGTATACAATGAGCAGTTCTTC. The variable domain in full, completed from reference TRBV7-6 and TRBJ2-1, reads GAGVSQSPRYKVTKRGQDVALRCDPISGHVSLYWYRQALGQGPEFLTYFNYEAQQDKSGLPNDRFSAERPEGSISTLTIQRTEQRDSAMYRCASSFPRAGVYNEQFFGPGTRLTVL.